Below, 16 T cell receptor beta chains from the same sample are listed, as sequenced in a study of T cell changes during pregnancy in multiple sclerosis. The protocol was immunoSEQ multiplex PCR, while the TCRdb copy is restricted to in-frame clones and leaves out a portion. The sample lists approximately 37,000 clones, over 80% seen once, with about 0.4% in the top ten. The specimen was CD4+ T cells from peripheral blood mononuclear cells, collected in the third trimester of pregnancy. These receptors were obtained from a female donor in good health, enrolled as a control in a pregnancy study.

J is TRBJ2-7 and V is TRBV28; 8 bases are a match to TRBD1. V lost 6 bases to trimming and J lost 1 base; unmatched junction nucleotides: 8. Germline V CDR1 and CDR2: MDHEN, SYDVKM. This CDR3 spans 15 amino acids. The chain's CDR3 is CASSKDRVRSYEQYF. The CDR3 coding sequence is TGTGCCAGCAGCAAGGACAGGGTGAGGTCCTACGAGCAGTACTTC.

The V gene is TRBV29-1, the J gene TRBJ1-1, with 9 bases matching TRBD1. The germline V gene encodes CDR1 SQVTM and CDR2 ANQGSEA. The CDR3 runs 14 residues. V shed 6 bases, J shed 0 bases, and the junction held 5 bases outside the gene matches. DNA for the CDR3: TGCAGCGTCGGACAGGGGCGAATGAACACTGAAGCTTTCTTT. As protein: CSVGQGRMNTEAFF.

This clone was recorded only once. J is TRBJ1-1 and V is TRBV6-1; 7 positions agree with TRBD1. The germline V gene has CDR1 MNHNS and CDR2 SASEGT. The trim removed 2 bases at V and 1 base at J, leaving 7 bases unmatched. This CDR3 has 16 residues. CDR3 nucleotides: TGTGCCAGCAGTGAAACCAGACAGGGACCGAACACTGAAGCTTTCTTT. Amino acids: CASSETRQGPNTEAFF.

As concerns this clone: The junction does not match germline at one end; this may be a read error. The genes are TRBV6-5 and TRBJ2-1; 10 nucleotides agree with TRBD1. Germline loops: CDR1 MNHEY, CDR2 SVGAGI. The CDR3 has 16 residues. For the CDR3, the DNA is TGTGCCAGCCGTTACCGAAACTCGGGACAGGGGAATGAGCAGTTCTTC. This codes for CASRYRNSGQGNEQFF.

The chain joins TRBV11-3 to TRBJ2-1; D possibly corresponds to TRBD2 (5 bases). Trimming left V 3 bases short and J 2 bases short, with 14 bases between. The CDR3 consists of 16 residues. CDR1 SGHNT and CDR2 YENEEA come from the germline V gene. CDR3 sequence: CASSLGRWETYNEQFF. The CDR3 DNA reads TGTGCCAGCAGCTTGGGTAGATGGGAGACCTACAATGAGCAGTTCTTC.

This chain links TRBV7-8 with TRBJ2-1, with D possibly TRBD2 on 7 matching bases. V was trimmed by 6 bases and J by 10 bases, leaving 22 bases between them. Germline assignment: CDR1 SGHVS and CDR2 FQNEAQ. This CDR3 comprises 15 residues. In DNA form, the CDR3 reads TGTGCCAGCAGGGGCCCGAGGGGGGGGGCAGGGGAGCAGTTCTTC. The encoded protein is CASRGPRGGAGEQFF.

This clone was seen more than once but under ten times. V and J are TRBV6-5 and TRBJ2-1; D might be TRBD2 (5 bases). This CDR3 has 16 amino acids. The germline gives CDR1 MNHEY, CDR2 SVGAGI. V was cut by 0 bases and J by 9 bases, with 18 bases left in between. CDR3 sequence: CASSYSGSVGDREQFF. CDR3 DNA: TGTGCCAGCAGTTACTCGGGCTCTGTGGGAGATCGTGAGCAGTTCTTC.

This sequence joins TRBV9 and TRBJ1-3, with 7 bases fitting TRBD1. After removal of 4 bases from V and 7 bases from J, the junction contained 11 bases not matched to a gene. Germline loops: CDR1 SGDLS, CDR2 YYNGEE. The CDR3 consists of 15 residues. For the CDR3, the DNA is TGTGCCAGCAGCCCTGAGACAGGGTGGGGCAACACCATATATTTT. Its translation: CASSPETGWGNTIYF.

The chain combines TRBV5-4 with TRBJ2-2; 7 nucleotides align to TRBD2. CDR3 size: 13 residues. V was pared by 10 bases and J by 5 bases, with 8 bases of the junction left unmatched. CDR1 is SGHNT, CDR2 YYREEE, per germline (reference sequence). The CDR3 bases are TGTGCCTCTTACGGGGGGAGGACCGGGGAGCTGTTTTTT. The encoded protein is CASYGGRTGELFF.

CDR3: CASSSQGTDTQYF. CDR3 sequence (DNA): TGTGCCAGCAGCTCACAGGGTACAGATACGCAGTATTTT. The rearrangement joins TRBV5-5 to TRBJ2-3; a weak D match, TRBD1 (6 bases). CDR1 and CDR2 from the germline V gene are SGHKS and YYEKEE (reference sequence). Trimming stripped 3 bases from V and 3 bases from J, with 8 bases between. This CDR3 region has 13 residues.

This clone was recorded only once. The V gene is TRBV27, the J gene TRBJ2-7; D may be TRBD2 (6 bases). Trimming removed 5 bases at V and 6 bases at J, with 17 bases between. Looked up from germline, CDR1 is MNHEY and CDR2 is SMNVEV (reference sequence). This CDR3 comprises 14 residues. This CDR3 is CASSKRTGAGEQYF. In nucleotides, the CDR3 is TGTGCCAGCAGTAAAAGGACGGGAGCGGGCGAGCAGTACTTC.

The chain has TRBV5-5 and TRBJ1-2; possibly TRBD1 for D (5 bases). This CDR3 comprises 15 residues. Germline values: CDR1 SGHKS, CDR2 YYEKEE (reference sequence). Between the trimmed V and J ends, which lost 1 base and 4 bases, there was a span of 14 bases. The CDR3, as DNA: TGTGCCAGCAGCTTGTCAACAGGCTTTAGCTATGGCTACACCTTC. Translating gives CASSLSTGFSYGYTF. Together with reference TRBV5-5 and TRBJ1-2, the CDR3 gives the full variable domain: DAGVTQSPTHLIKTRGQQVTLRCSPISGHKSVSWYQQVLGQGPQFIFQYYEKEERGRGNFPDRFSARQFPNYSSELNVNALLLGDSALYLCASSLSTGFSYGYTFGSGTRLTVV.

This clone was observed once. V is TRBV5-1 and J is TRBJ1-6, with D hard to call. CDR1 and CDR2 (germline): SGHRS, YFSETQ. V shed 5 bases and J shed 0 bases, with 12 bases lying between them. The CDR3 sequence is 16 residues long. CDR3 bases: TGCGCCAGCAGTTTTGGCGGGGACTCCTATAATTCACCCCTCCACTTT. Protein product: CASSFGGDSYNSPLHF.

The rearrangement links TRBV30 to TRBJ1-3; TRBD1 is a possible D gene (6 bases). V was clipped by 2 bases and J by 3 bases, with 11 bases between them. CDR3 size: 14 residues. The germline CDR1 and CDR2 sequences are GTSNPN and SVGIG (reference sequence). The CDR3: CAWSLGTSGNTIYF. For the CDR3, the DNA is TGTGCCTGGAGTCTCGGGACAAGTGGAAACACCATATATTTT.

The V gene is TRBV9, the J gene TRBJ1-4, with 9 bases that match TRBD1. The V segment lost 3 bases and the J segment 8 bases; nucleotides outside the gene matches: 8. Germline V CDR1 and CDR2: SGDLS, YYNGEE. The CDR3 is 15 residues long. The DNA of the CDR3 is TGTGCCAGCAGCGAAAGTGGGACAGGGCAAGAAAAACTGTTTTTT. Encoded protein: CASSESGTGQEKLFF. The variable domain in full, completed from reference TRBV9 and TRBJ1-4, reads DSGVTQTPKHLITATGQRVTLRCSPRSGDLSVYWYQQSLDQGLQFLIQYYNGEERAKGNILERFSAQQFPDLHSELNLSSLELGDSALYFCASSESGTGQEKLFFGSGTQLSVL.

V gene TRBV28 combines with J gene TRBJ1-4; D is perhaps TRBD1 (5 bases). The germline gives CDR1 MDHEN, CDR2 SYDVKM. V was pared by 5 bases and J by 10 bases, with 17 bases between. The CDR3 totals 14 residues. The CDR3 is CASSTETRGGKLFF. The CDR3 bases are TGTGCCAGCAGTACCGAGACACGGGGGGGAAAACTGTTTTTT.